This T cell receptor beta chain was recorded in a study of cytomegalovirus exposure and HLA in healthy donors. CDR3 length equals 14 residues. CDR1 and CDR2 from the germline V gene are SGHTA and FQGTGA. The germline V and J ends were trimmed by 4 bases and 5 bases, with 12 bases remaining between them. The assay was immunoSEQ multiplex PCR, and TCRdb's table has in-frame clones only and misses some. The sample shows 120,000 or so clones, 88% of them seen only once. The chain links TRBV7-3 to TRBJ2-4; TRBD1 might be the D (5 bases). The source material was PBMCs. The source is a man in his thirties or forties in good health and CMV-seronegative. CDR3 sequence: CASSSKRTQNIQYF. DNA of the CDR3: TGTGCCAGCAGCTCAAAAAGGACACAAAACATTCAGTACTTC.